This TCR beta chain is from a study of Ad26.COV2.S vaccination and SARS-CoV-2 variants. The overall study: Intramuscular Ad26.COV2.S doses were given once or twice, 56 days apart.

The treatment denotes: 15 to 20 received Ad26.COV2.S at low or high dose, single or two shots; several received placebo; per-sample allocation not given. Day 63 after the first injection of vaccine or placebo was the sampling time. A Boston adult aged 18-55 years was the donor. Built on an Ad26 vector, the vaccine expressed Wuhan-strain SARS-CoV-2 spike. Findings of the study overall: After vaccination, substantial breadth of spike-specific CD8+ and CD4+ responses was reported.

The CDR3 contains 13 residues. Germline CDR1 and CDR2: SNHLY and FYNNEI. The V end lost 3 bases, the J end lost 0 bases, and 5 bases lay between the germline ends. Of note for this clone: Its specificity is unknown. Other DNA sequences in this sample translate to the same CDR3.

Measured with immunoSEQ multiplex PCR; TCRdb has only the in-frame clones, and not every one. The table records roughly 390,000 clones, roughly nine tenths of them present only once. The clonotype originates from a person between 18 and 65 years old who received the Ad26.COV2.S COVID-19 vaccine or a placebo. The chain recombines TRBV2 with TRBJ2-5; D is unresolved. The source was peripheral blood, collected in a trial of Ad26.COV2.S vaccine versus placebo. The CDR3 nucleotides are TGTGCCAGCAGTGACGGGTACCAAGAGACCCAGTACTTC. It codes for CASSDGYQETQYF.